A selection of T cell receptor beta chains follows, all from one sample in a study of T cell repertoires in cytomegalovirus infection. In TCRdb, the reads were re-called with MiXCR into one record per CDR3 protein. This repertoire shows some 680,000 distinct CDR3 sequences, 35% to 45% found once; its top ten account for about 2.8%. The source material was PBMCs. These receptors were collected from a human donor in good health (CMV status not recorded). Some clones in this sample may be carry-over from other donors' samples. CDR3s include the opening cysteine and the closing phenylalanine or tryptophan. The order of the fields is D gene, clone size, J gene, V gene, CDR3 DNA, CDR3 protein. D genes are given only for firm matches. For some rows the clone size is stated as once, few or many, or as a class when expanded; others skip it.

TRBD1 | once | TRBJ2-1 | TRBV7-3 | TGTGCCTGCGTACCCGGGACAGGGTTACGAGAGCAGTTCTTC | CACVPGTGLREQFF
TRBD1 | few | TRBJ2-3 | TRBV6-1 | TGTGCCAGCAGTGGGACAGGGTTCACAGATACGCAGTATTTT | CASSGTGFTDTQYF
NA | many | TRBJ1-5 | TRBV28 | TGTGCCAGCAGTTTAGGGGGGAAGCAGCCCCAGCATTTT | CASSLGGKQPQHF
NA | few | TRBJ1-5 | TRBV19 | TGTGCCACCTCGGACAGTCCTTACAATCAGCCCCAGCATTTT | CATSDSPYNQPQHF
TRBD2 | few | TRBJ2-1 | TRBV6-1 | TGTGCCAACAGGATGGGAGCGGGAGGGCCCTTTGAACACAATGAGCAGTTCTTC | CANRMGAGGPFEHNEQFF
NA | NA | TRBJ1-2 | TRBV5-3 | TGTGCCAGCAGCTTGAATCCCGGGACAAACTATGGCTACACCTTC | CASSLNPGTNYGYTF
NA | NA | TRBJ2-2 | TRBV5-5 | TGTGCCAGCAGCTTGGCCGGCGGGTCGAACACCGGGGAGCTGTTTTTT | CASSLAGGSNTGELFF
NA | many | TRBJ2-3 | TRBV4-1 | TGCGCCAGCAGCCAAGAGAGGCGGGGTAGAGATACGCAGTATTTT | CASSQERRGRDTQYF
NA | NA | TRBJ2-1 | TRBV19 | TGTGCCAGTAGTTTGAAACAGGGCTCCTACAATGAGCAGTTCTTC | CASSLKQGSYNEQFF
NA | NA | TRBJ2-1 | TRBV19 | TGTGCCAGTAGTATTGGGCTTAGTAGTGAGCAGTTCTTC | CASSIGLSSEQFF
TRBD1 | NA | TRBJ1-5 | TRBV9 | TGTGCCAGCAGCGGGACAGGGGCTCTGGGTCCCCAGCATTTT | CASSGTGALGPQHF
NA | few | TRBJ1-4 | TRBV28 | TGTGCCAGCAGTTTTACTACGGGACAAGGGGAAAAACTGTTTTTT | CASSFTTGQGEKLFF
NA | NA | TRBJ1-1 | TRBV3-1 | TGTGCCAGCAGCACACAGGTGCGGGGGACTGAAGCTTTCTTT | CASSTQVRGTEAFF
TRBD2 | few | TRBJ2-7 | TRBV6-5 | TGTGCCAGCAGTTACTCCCCTGGGGGATTCGGGACTAGCGGCTACGAGCAGTACTTC | CASSYSPGGFGTSGYEQYF
NA | many | TRBJ2-5 | TRBV7-2 | TGTGCCAGCAGCTTAGGGGGGAGAGGGGAGACCCAGTACTTC | CASSLGGRGETQYF
TRBD2 | NA | TRBJ2-5 | TRBV4-2 | TGTGCCAGCAGCCAAGGTGGGGCGGGAGTAGGCGCAGGAGAGACCCAGTACTTC | CASSQGGAGVGAGETQYF
NA | NA | TRBJ1-2 | TRBV6-1 | TGTGCCAGCAGCGAGGCCATGTATGGCTACACCTTC | CASSEAMYGYTF
NA | NA | TRBJ1-1 | TRBV9 | TGTGCCAGCAGCTACGGGCCTGTGGGACAGAACACTGAAGCTTTCTTT | CASSYGPVGQNTEAFF
TRBD1 | few | TRBJ1-5 | TRBV19 | TGTGCCAGTAGTATTGCGGCAGGGGGGAATCAGCCCCAGCATTTT | CASSIAAGGNQPQHF
NA | NA | TRBJ2-1 | TRBV7-3 | TGTGCCAGCAGCTTAACCGGGGGTTGGAGCTCCTACAATGAGCAGTTCTTC | CASSLTGGWSSYNEQFF
NA | NA | TRBJ1-2 | TRBV10-2 | TGCGCCAGCAGTGTTGGAACAGCGGGCTATGGCTACACCTTC | CASSVGTAGYGYTF
NA | NA | TRBJ1-2 | TRBV5-4 | TGTGCCAGCAGCCCTAGCCAGAGGGAACACTATGGCTACACCTTC | CASSPSQREHYGYTF
NA | NA | TRBJ2-7 | TRBV29-1 | TGCAGCGTTGTAATGACCTACGAGCAGTACTTC | CSVVMTYEQYF
NA | few | TRBJ1-5 | TRBV7-9 | TGTGCCAGCAGCACCAGTCGAGGAGGGCCCCAGCATTTT | CASSTSRGGPQHF
TRBD2 | few | TRBJ2-3 | TRBV12-3/TRBV12-4 | TGTGCCAGCAGTTTGCCCACGACTAGCGGCACAGATACGCAGTATTTT | CASSLPTTSGTDTQYF
NA | many | TRBJ2-5 | TRBV10-3 | TGTGCCATCAGTGACAACCAAGAGACCCAGTACTTC | CAISDNQETQYF
TRBD2 | few | TRBJ2-1 | TRBV7-9 | TGTGCCAGCAGCTCCTCGGGCAAACTAGCGGGGGGATACAATGAGCAGTTCTTC | CASSSSGKLAGGYNEQFF
NA | NA | TRBJ1-2 | TRBV2 | TGTGCCAGCAGTGAAGCGGGGAGGGCCAACTATGGCTACACCTTC | CASSEAGRANYGYTF
NA | NA | TRBJ1-1 | TRBV28 | TGTGCCAGCAGTCCACGGGGGGCTCTGAACACTGAAGCTTTCTTT | CASSPRGALNTEAFF
NA | few | TRBJ2-5 | TRBV6-8 | TGTGCCAGCAGTTATTACGGCGAAGAGACCCAGTACTTC | CASSYYGEETQYF
NA | few | TRBJ1-2 | TRBV29-1 | TGCAGCGTTGAAGGTCGGGACCCTATACCTTATGGCTACACCTTC | CSVEGRDPIPYGYTF
TRBD1 | many | TRBJ1-1 | TRBV11-1 | TGTGCCAGCAAATACAGGGGGCCAAGCGGCGAGTCTTTCTTT | CASKYRGPSGESFF
NA | many | TRBJ1-1 | TRBV7-9 | TGTGCCAGCAGCTTAGTTTCCGATGAAGCTTTCTTT | CASSLVSDEAFF
NA | few | TRBJ1-3 | TRBV14 | TGTGCCAGCAGCCCAAAGGGCCGCGGAAACACCATATATTTT | CASSPKGRGNTIYF
NA | NA | TRBJ2-3 | TRBV12-3/TRBV12-4 | TGTGCCAGCGGATACAGGGGCACAGATACGCAGTATTTT | CASGYRGTDTQYF
NA | many | TRBJ1-1 | TRBV7-2 | TGTGCCAGCACCACATCTCCTAGGACGGCGAACACTGAAGCTTTCTTT | CASTTSPRTANTEAFF
TRBD2 | few | TRBJ2-5 | TRBV24-1 | TGTGCCACCAGTGCTCGGGAGGGGAGAAATAAAGAGACCCAGTACTTC | CATSAREGRNKETQYF